The entry below gives a single T cell receptor beta chain sequence along with its context. The target antigen is unknown. Libraries of TCR beta came from quantitative 5'-RACE with molecular barcodes. Using its own MiXCR run on the 5' RACE reads, TCRdb lists one record per CDR3 protein. The top ten clones hold 35% to 50% of a sample with over 30,000 distinct CDR3 sequences, more than 15% of them seen once. This sample stems from a study of CD8 T cells in ankylosing spondylitis. The CDR3 has 15 residues. The V and J ends lost 6 bases and 8 bases, in that order; junction bases with no gene match: 8. CDR1 is MDHEN and CDR2 is SYDVKM in the germline V gene. Broader study findings: Clones tied to disease were said to be significantly enriched in matched ankylosing spondylitis synovial fluid.

This TCR derives from a male donor with ankylosing spondylitis or in good health (not recorded which). The sequenced sample consisted of blood. V and J are TRBV28 and TRBJ2-1; the match to TRBD1 covers 12 bases. CDR3 region: CASRPGTGGFDEQFF. CDR3 nucleotide sequence: TGTGCCAGCAGGCCCGGGACAGGGGGCTTTGATGAGCAGTTCTTC.